The next 16 T cell receptor beta chains were all read from a single sample in a study of blood T cell repertoires in COVID-19. Generated by immunoSEQ multiplex PCR, the TCRdb table keeps only in-frame clones and is missing some. The sample consists of under 250,000 clones, about nine tenths of them appearing once. The sample taken for sequencing was peripheral blood. The receptors originated from a woman between 25 and 40 years old with COVID-19, enrolled during active disease.

The V and J genes are TRBV5-1 and TRBJ1-1; D unclear. The germline V gene has CDR1 SGHRS and CDR2 YFSETQ. The CDR3 runs to 15 residues. Trimming shortened V by 4 bases and J by 0 bases, and 13 bases separated the two germline ends. The CDR3 bases are TGCGCCAGCAGCCCCTACCCGGAGATGAACACTGAAGCTTTCTTT. Protein: CASSPYPEMNTEAFF.

The chain recombines TRBV7-6 with TRBJ2-2; D may be TRBD2 (6 bases). This CDR3 is 17 amino acids long. The ends were cut back, 4 bases at V and 2 bases at J, with 17 bases in the middle. The germline V gene has CDR1 SGHVS and CDR2 FNYEAQ. The CDR3 coding sequence is TGTGCCAGCAGCTCGCGGGACTTACACTATAACACCGGGGAGCTGTTTTTT. Protein: CASSSRDLHYNTGELFF.

The chain employs TRBV11-2 and TRBJ2-4, with 13 bases that match TRBD2. After removal of 5 bases from V and 1 base from J, the junction contained 11 bases not matched to a gene. Germline V gene data show CDR1 as SGHAT and CDR2 as FQNNGV. The CDR3 spans 19 residues. Written as DNA, the CDR3 is TGTGCCAGCAGCCACTACCCTACTAGCGGGAGGGTGGCCAAAAACATTCAGTACTTC. Residues: CASSHYPTSGRVAKNIQYF.

J is TRBJ2-1 and V is TRBV14, with D maybe TRBD2 (7 bases). In germline, CDR1 is SGHDN, CDR2 FVKESK. The CDR3 is 16 residues long. V lost 2 bases and J 6 bases, leaving 17 bases between the germline ends. The CDR3 nucleotides are TGTGCCAGCAGCCAACAGGCGGGGGCGACGGGCAATGAGCAGTTCTTC. Protein product: CASSQQAGATGNEQFF. Drawing the rest from reference TRBV14 and TRBJ2-1, the complete variable domain is EAGVTQFPSHSVIEKGQTVTLRCDPISGHDNLYWYRRVMGKEIKFLLHFVKESKQDESGMPNNRFLAERTGGTYSTLKVQPAELEDSGVYFCASSQQAGATGNEQFFGPGTRLTVL.

Only a few counts were recorded for this clone. This chain links TRBV18 with TRBJ1-1; D is possibly TRBD1 (6 bases). Germline V gene lookup returns CDR1 KGHSH and CDR2 LQKENI. The CDR3 runs 17 residues. The ends were cut back, 5 bases at V and 2 bases at J, with 21 bases in the middle. The DNA of the CDR3 is TGTGCCAGCTCAGGGACGCGGGGGCCCCAAAGTAACACTGAAGCTTTCTTT. Encoded protein: CASSGTRGPQSNTEAFF.

The rearrangement links TRBV30 to TRBJ1-1; D might be TRBD1 (5 bases). CDR1 is GTSNPN and CDR2 is SVGIG in the germline V gene (reference sequence). The CDR3 has 13 residues. Trimming removed 2 bases from V and 1 base from J, with 8 bases in between. CDR3 bases: TGTGCCTGGAGTTACACAGGGAACACTGAAGCTTTCTTT. Translation gives CAWSYTGNTEAFF.

The chain is built from TRBV7-2 and TRBJ2-1; the match to TRBD2 covers 13 bases. This CDR3 contains 15 residues. The trim removed 5 bases at V and 6 bases at J, leaving 4 bases unmatched. The germline gives CDR1 SGHTA, CDR2 FQGNSA. The CDR3 coding sequence is TGTGCCAGCAGCACCGGGACTAGCGGGGTCAATGAGCAGTTCTTC. It yields the protein CASSTGTSGVNEQFF.

This clone has just one count. The chain carries TRBV9 and TRBJ2-7; no reliable D call. CDR3 length: 12 residues. The germline V and J ends were trimmed by 2 bases and 0 bases, with 3 bases remaining between them. Germline assignment: CDR1 SGDLS and CDR2 YYNGEE. The CDR3 DNA reads TGTGCCAGCAGCGTCAGCTCCTACGAGCAGTACTTC. Protein sequence: CASSVSSYEQYF.

The rearrangement uses TRBV4-1 and TRBJ2-7; D is possibly TRBD1 (6 bases). There are 15 residues in the CDR3. In germline, CDR1 is MGHRA, CDR2 YSYEKL. The V and J ends lost 0 bases and 4 bases respectively, with 13 bases between them. CDR3 region: CASSQDGNRAYEQYF. CDR3 bases: TGCGCCAGCAGCCAAGATGGGAACAGGGCTTACGAGCAGTACTTC.

This chain uses TRBV6-2 or TRBV6-3 with TRBJ2-7, with D perhaps matching TRBD2 (6 bases). CDR1 and CDR2 from the germline V gene are MNHEY and SVGEGT. V lost 0 bases, J lost 6 bases, and 15 bases lay in between. The CDR3 is made up of 15 amino acids. CDR3 in DNA: TGTGCCAGCAGTTACTCCGCGGGAAGAAGGGGCGAGCAGTACGTC. Translation: CASSYSAGRRGEQYV.

The rearrangement links TRBV2 to TRBJ2-5, with TRBD2 identical over 9 bases. Losses at the gene ends were 6 bases for V and 5 bases for J; bases not matched to a gene: 7. CDR3 length: 14 residues. Germline CDR1 SNHLY, CDR2 FYNNEI. DNA of the CDR3: TGTGCCAGCAGCTCGGGACTAGCTGGGGAGACCCAGTACTTC. Amino acids: CASSSGLAGETQYF. Full variable domain (missing parts from reference TRBV2 and TRBJ2-5): EPEVTQTPSHQVTQMGQEVILRCVPISNHLYFYWYRQILGQKVEFLVSFYNNEISEKSEIFDDQFSVERPDGSNFTLKIRSTKLEDSAMYFCASSSGLAGETQYFGPGTRLLVL.

V gene TRBV7-9 combines with J gene TRBJ2-2; D perhaps matches TRBD2 (5 bases). The CDR3 has 15 amino acids. Germline CDR1 and CDR2: SEHNR and FQNEAQ (reference sequence). V was cut by 6 bases and J by 0 bases, with 11 bases left in between. CDR3 residues: CASRWAGPNTGELFF. The CDR3 DNA sequence: TGTGCCAGCAGGTGGGCGGGCCCGAACACCGGGGAGCTGTTTTTT.

A few counts support this clone. The CDR3 bases are TGTGCCAGCAGTTCCGGGACAGGGAGTGGGGAGACCCAGTACTTC. The encoded protein is CASSSGTGSGETQYF. V is TRBV7-2 and J is TRBJ2-5; TRBD1 aligns across 9 bases. From germline, CDR1 is SGHTA and CDR2 FQGNSA. Trimming at V came to 6 bases and at J to 5 bases, leaving 10 bases not matched to a gene. There are 15 residues in the CDR3.

This chain joins TRBV27 and TRBJ1-2; 7 bases agree with TRBD1. Germline CDR1 and CDR2: MNHEY and SMNVEV (reference sequence). The junction had 16 bases not matched to a gene; V was cut back by 5 bases and J by 1 base. The CDR3 has 18 residues. This CDR3 reads CASSPFVRGDRVNYGYTF. The CDR3 nucleotides read TGTGCCAGCAGTCCCTTCGTGAGGGGGGACAGAGTTAACTATGGCTACACCTTC.

A few counts support this clone. The chain links TRBV7-8 to TRBJ2-1; TRBD2 might be the D (5 bases). The CDR3 covers 14 residues. V was pared by 3 bases and J by 9 bases, with 15 bases between. CDR1 SGHVS and CDR2 FQNEAQ come from the germline V gene. This CDR3 reads CASSFKRGEAEQFF. CDR3 in DNA: TGTGCCAGCAGCTTTAAACGGGGAGAGGCTGAGCAGTTCTTC.

This chain uses TRBV6-6 with TRBJ1-2, with TRBD1 identical over 12 bases. The J segment lost 3 bases and the V segment lost 6 bases, leaving 2 bases of the junction unmatched. The CDR3 spans 14 residues. From germline, CDR1 is MNHNY and CDR2 SVGAGI (reference sequence). CDR3 DNA: TGTGCCAGCAGGGGACAGGGGGCCCACTATGGCTACACCTTC. Amino acid sequence: CASRGQGAHYGYTF.